These T cell receptor beta chains were read from a single sample in a study of cytomegalovirus exposure and HLA in healthy donors. Data came from immunoSEQ multiplex PCR; TCRdb stores just in-frame clones and leaves some out. Of over 150,000 clones listed, approximately 72% are singletons. Sequences were obtained from PBMCs. Every receptor here comes from a man aged 50-59 years in good health and CMV-seronegative. CDR3s include the opening cysteine and the closing phenylalanine or tryptophan. Not every row has a clone size; where given, it reads once, few, many or a size class.

V	size	J	CDR3
TRBV7-2	-	TRBJ1-5	CASSLDRDQPQHF
TRBV7-3	-	TRBJ2-2	CASSSRQGGTGELFF
TRBV14	-	TRBJ2-7	CASSYSLFYEQYF
TRBV7-9	-	TRBJ1-6	CASSASPGANSPLHF
TRBV27	-	TRBJ1-2	CASSLRLDGDRGGGYTF
TRBV18	-	TRBJ1-2	CASSRGTGATANYGYTF
TRBV9	-	TRBJ1-4	CASSVTGEDEKLFF
TRBV7-9	-	TRBJ2-1	CASSFKVGSPNEQFF
TRBV6-6	-	TRBJ1-3	CASSYRGSTSGNTIYF
TRBV4-1	-	TRBJ2-3	CASSQRTGTDTQYF
TRBV28	-	TRBJ1-5	CASSPPAGQEPQHF
TRBV11-1	-	TRBJ1-1	CASSRTGGLNTEAFF
TRBV25-1	-	TRBJ2-3	CASRGPGSTDTQYF
TRBV10-2	-	TRBJ1-1	CASSPQGTEAFF
TRBV11-3	-	TRBJ2-1	CASSSHRWGQGSDSYNEQFF
TRBV27	-	TRBJ2-7	CASSLSTGGSYEQYF
TRBV18	once	TRBJ2-2	CASSPPNRVKTNTGELFF
TRBV25-1	-	TRBJ1-1	CASSEGQGEAFF
TRBV7-3	few	TRBJ2-2	CASSATSGAINTGELFF
TRBV7-3	-	TRBJ2-5	CASSQGDREETQYF
TRBV21-1	few	TRBJ1-5	CASSSTPSWNQPQHF
TRBV6-6	-	TRBJ2-5	CASSYSWGQETQYF
TRBV7-6	-	TRBJ2-1	CASSLASRAYNEQFF
TRBV7-2	few	TRBJ1-2	CASSYRDRVNYGYTF
TRBV6-5	-	TRBJ1-6	CASSYGDRADSPLHF
TRBV6-1	-	TRBJ2-3	CASSGHSIAGATDTQYF
TRBV7-9	-	TRBJ1-3	CASSLPDREGNTIYF
TRBV19	few	TRBJ1-1	CASSISEVGLGEAFF
TRBV19	-	TRBJ1-5	CASSTGDRALNQHF
TRBV5-4	-	TRBJ1-4	CASSSRTGGKGNEKLFF
TRBV4-2	-	TRBJ2-3	CASSQDRGGVDTQYF
TRBV5-1	-	TRBJ2-1	CASSSPISGTSGGSSYNEQFF
TRBV11-2	few	TRBJ1-5	CASSLVGNQPQHF
TRBV21-1	few	TRBJ2-3	CASSRSGGSTDTQYF
TRBV6-5	-	TRBJ1-1	CASSYEGNTEAFF
TRBV19	few	TRBJ1-3	CASSPQGPGNTIYF
TRBV6-5	-	TRBJ2-3	CASSYRLAGGVDTQYF
TRBV7-9	-	TRBJ1-1	CASSSTGTGGSDTEAFF